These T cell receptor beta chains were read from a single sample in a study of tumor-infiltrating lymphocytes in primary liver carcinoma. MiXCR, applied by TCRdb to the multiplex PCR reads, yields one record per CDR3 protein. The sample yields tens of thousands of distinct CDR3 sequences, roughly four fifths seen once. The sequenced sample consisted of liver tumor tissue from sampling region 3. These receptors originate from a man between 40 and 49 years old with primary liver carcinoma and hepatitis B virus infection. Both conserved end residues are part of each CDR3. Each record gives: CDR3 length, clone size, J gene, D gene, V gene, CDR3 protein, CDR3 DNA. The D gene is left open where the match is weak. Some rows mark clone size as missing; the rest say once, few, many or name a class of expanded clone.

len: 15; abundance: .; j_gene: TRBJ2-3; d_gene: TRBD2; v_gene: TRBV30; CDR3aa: CAWSVRSGSPDTRYF; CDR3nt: TGTGCCTGGAGTGTAAGGAGCGGGAGTCCAGATACGCGGTATTTT
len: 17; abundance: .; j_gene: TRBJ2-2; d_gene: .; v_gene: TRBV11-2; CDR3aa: CASSLALGGANIWDLFF; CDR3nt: TGTGCCAGTAGCTTAGCATTAGGAGGGGCGAACATCTGGGACCTGTTTTTT
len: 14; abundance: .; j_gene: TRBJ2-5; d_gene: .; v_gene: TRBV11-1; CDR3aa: CARSFNRGRETQYF; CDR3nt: TGTGCCAGAAGCTTTAACCGGGGGCGGGAAACCCAGTACTTC
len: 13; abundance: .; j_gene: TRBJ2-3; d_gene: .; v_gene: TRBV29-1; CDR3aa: CSVWRPATDTQYF; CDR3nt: TGCAGTGTGTGGCGGCCAGCCACAGATACCCAATATTTT
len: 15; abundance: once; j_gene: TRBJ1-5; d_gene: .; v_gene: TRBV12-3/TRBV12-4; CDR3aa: CAGNFGRGSNQPQHF; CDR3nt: TGTGCCGGCAATTTTGGGCGAGGAAGCAATCAGCCCCAGCATTTT
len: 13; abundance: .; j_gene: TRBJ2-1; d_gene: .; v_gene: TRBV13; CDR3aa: CASREGNSNEQFF; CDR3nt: TGTGCCAGCAGGGAGGGGAACAGCAATGAGCAGTTCTTC
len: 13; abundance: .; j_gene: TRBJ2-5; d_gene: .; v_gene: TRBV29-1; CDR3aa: CSGFTQGMETHYF; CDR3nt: TGCAGTGGATTCACCCAGGGGATGGAGACTCATTACTTC
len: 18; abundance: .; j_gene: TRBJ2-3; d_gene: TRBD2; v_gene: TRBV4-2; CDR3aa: CASNPVALLAGAADTQYF; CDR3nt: TGTGCTAGCAACCCAGTGGCGCTTCTAGCGGGAGCGGCAGATACGCAGTATTTT
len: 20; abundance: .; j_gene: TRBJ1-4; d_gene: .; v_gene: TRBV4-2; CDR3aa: CASSQESQGKGFATNEKLFF; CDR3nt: TGTGCCAGCAGCCAAGAGTCTCAGGGAAAGGGGTTTGCAACTAATGAAAAACTGTTTTTT
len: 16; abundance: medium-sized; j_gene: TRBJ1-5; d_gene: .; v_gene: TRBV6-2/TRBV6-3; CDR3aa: CASSYSILANNQPQHF; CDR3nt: TGTGCCAGCAGTTACTCGATCCTTGCCAATAATCAGCCCCAGCATTTT
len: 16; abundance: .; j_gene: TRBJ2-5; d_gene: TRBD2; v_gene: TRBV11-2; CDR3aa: CASSQTPGGGEEIQYF; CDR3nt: TGTGCAAGCAGCCAAACTCCTGGCGGGGGAGAAGAGATCCAGTACTTC
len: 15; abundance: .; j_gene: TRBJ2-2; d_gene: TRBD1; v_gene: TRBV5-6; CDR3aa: CISSPVTGVTGELFF; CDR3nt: TGTATCAGCAGTCCCGTGACAGGGGTCACCGGGGAGCTGTTTTTT
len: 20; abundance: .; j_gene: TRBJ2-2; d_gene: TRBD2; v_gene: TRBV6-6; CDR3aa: CASSSLVELARPTNTGELFF; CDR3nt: TGTGCCAGCAGTTCGCTCGTGGAACTAGCGAGGCCAACGAACACCGGGGAGCTGTTTTTT
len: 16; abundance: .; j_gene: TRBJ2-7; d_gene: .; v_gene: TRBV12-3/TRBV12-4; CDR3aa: CASSLIGSDNSYEQYF; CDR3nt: TGTGCCAGCAGTTTAATAGGCTCCGATAACTCCTACGAGCAGTATTTC
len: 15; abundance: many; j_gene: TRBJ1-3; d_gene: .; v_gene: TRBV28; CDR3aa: CASSTLRTVGNTIYF; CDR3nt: TGTGCCAGCAGTACCCTCAGGACAGTCGGAAACACCATATATTTT
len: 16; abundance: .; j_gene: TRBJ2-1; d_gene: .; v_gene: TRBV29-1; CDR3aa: CTVVTLRPWSRQEQFF; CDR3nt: TGCACCGTCGTCACGCTTCGGCCCTGGTCTCGTCAAGAGCAGTTCTTC
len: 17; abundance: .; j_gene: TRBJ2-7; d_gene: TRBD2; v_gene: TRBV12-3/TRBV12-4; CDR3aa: CASSPKLTSGSPYEQYF; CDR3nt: TGTGCAAGCAGTCCAAAGTTGACTAGCGGGAGCCCCTACGAGCAGTACTTT
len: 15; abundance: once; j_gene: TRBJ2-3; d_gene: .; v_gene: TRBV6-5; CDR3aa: CAISPDSSSTGTQYF; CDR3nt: TGTGCCATCAGCCCGGACAGTTCTAGCACAGGTACGCAGTATTTT
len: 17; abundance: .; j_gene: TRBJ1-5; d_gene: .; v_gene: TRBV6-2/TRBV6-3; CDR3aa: CANSYSRQDYSNQPQHF; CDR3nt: TGTGCCAACAGTTACTCGAGACAAGATTATAGCAATCAGCCCCAACATTTT
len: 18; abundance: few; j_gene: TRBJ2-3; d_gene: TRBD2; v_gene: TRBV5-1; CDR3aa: CASSYRTSGNPVGDTQYF; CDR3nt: TGCGCTAGCAGCTATCGGACTAGCGGGAACCCAGTAGGAGATACGCAGTATTTT
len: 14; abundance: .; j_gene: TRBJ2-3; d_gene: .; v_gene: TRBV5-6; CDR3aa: CASSSWRRTDTQYF; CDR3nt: TGTGCCAGCAGCTCGTGGCGGAGGACGGATACGCAGTATTTT
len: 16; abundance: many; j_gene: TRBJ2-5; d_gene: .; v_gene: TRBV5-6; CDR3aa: CASSLHQLGGRETLYF; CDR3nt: TGTGCCAGCAGCTTGCATCAACTCGGCGGTCGAGAGACCCTGTACTTC
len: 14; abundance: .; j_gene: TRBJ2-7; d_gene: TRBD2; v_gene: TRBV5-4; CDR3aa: CASSWDYGPYEQYF; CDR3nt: TGCGCCAGCAGCTGGGACTACGGACCCTACGAGCAGTACTTC
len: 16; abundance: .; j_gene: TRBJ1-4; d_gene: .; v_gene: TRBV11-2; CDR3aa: CASSKTPRGTNVKLFF; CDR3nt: TGTGCCAGCAGCAAGACTCCACGAGGAACAAATGTAAAACTATTTTTT
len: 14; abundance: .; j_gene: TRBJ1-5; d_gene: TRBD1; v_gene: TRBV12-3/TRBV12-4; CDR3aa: CTSSNTGEVQPQHF; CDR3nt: TGTACCAGTAGTAATACAGGGGAGGTACAGCCCCAGCATTTT
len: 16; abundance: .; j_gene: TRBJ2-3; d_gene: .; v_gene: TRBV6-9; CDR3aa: CASNYRGDPKGDTQYF; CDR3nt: TGTGCCAGCAATTACAGAGGGGACCCCAAAGGGGATACACAGTATTTT
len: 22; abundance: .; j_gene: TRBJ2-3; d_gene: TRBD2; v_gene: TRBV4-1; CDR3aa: CACIQPPLTSGRRKVSTDTQYF; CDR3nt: TGCGCCTGCATCCAACCCCCACTGACTAGCGGGAGGCGGAAGGTCAGCACAGATACACAGTATTTT
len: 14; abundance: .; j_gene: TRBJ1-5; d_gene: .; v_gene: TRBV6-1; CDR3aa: CAISEGGSDQPKHF; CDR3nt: TGTGCCATCAGTGAGGGGGGGTCGGATCAGCCCAAGCATTTT
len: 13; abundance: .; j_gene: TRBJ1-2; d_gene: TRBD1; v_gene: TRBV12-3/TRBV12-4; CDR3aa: CVSSLGQGAGHTF; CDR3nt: TGTGTCAGCAGTTTAGGACAGGGGGCTGGCCACACCTTC
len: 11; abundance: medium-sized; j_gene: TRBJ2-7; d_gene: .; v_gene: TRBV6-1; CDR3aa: CATLEEYEQYF; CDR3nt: TGTGCCACCTTAGAAGAGTACGAGCAGTACTTC
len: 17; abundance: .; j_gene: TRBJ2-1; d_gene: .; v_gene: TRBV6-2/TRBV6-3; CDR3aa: CASSLVTSGTLKNGQFF; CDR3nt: TGTGCCAGCAGTTTGGTGACAAGCGGAACCCTTAAAAATGGGCAGTTCTTC
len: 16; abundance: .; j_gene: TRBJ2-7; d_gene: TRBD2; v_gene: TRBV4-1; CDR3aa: CASSQTLAEPLYEQYF; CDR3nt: TGCGCCAGCAGCCAAACCCTAGCGGAACCACTTTACGAGCAATACTTC
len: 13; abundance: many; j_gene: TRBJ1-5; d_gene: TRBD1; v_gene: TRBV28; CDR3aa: CASATGGNQPQHF; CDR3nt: TGTGCCAGCGCGACAGGGGGCAATCAGCCCCAGCATTTT
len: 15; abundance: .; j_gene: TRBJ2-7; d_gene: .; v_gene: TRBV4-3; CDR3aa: CASNQDREIPYEKYF; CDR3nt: TGCGCCAGCAACCAAGATCGGGAGATTCCCTACGAGAAGTACTTC
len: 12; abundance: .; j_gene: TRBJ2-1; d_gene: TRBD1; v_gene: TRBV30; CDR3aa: CAFGTGVIPSCF; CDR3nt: TGTGCCTTTGGGACAGGGGTGATCCCCAGCTGCTTC
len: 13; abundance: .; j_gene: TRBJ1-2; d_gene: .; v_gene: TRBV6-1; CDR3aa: CASSTGPNYGYTF; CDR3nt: TGTGCTAGCAGCACAGGCCCTAACTATGGCTACACCTTC
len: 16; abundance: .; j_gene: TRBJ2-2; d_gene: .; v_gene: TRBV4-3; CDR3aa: CASGQNPEGNPRELFF; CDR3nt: TGCGCCAGCGGCCAAAACCCAGAAGGAAATCCCAGGGAGCTGTTTTTT
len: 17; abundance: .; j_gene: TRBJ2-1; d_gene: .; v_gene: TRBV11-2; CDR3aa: CASISTYSGVSYDEQFF; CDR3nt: TGTGCCAGCATCTCCACTTATAGCGGAGTCTCCTACGATGAGCAGTTCTTC
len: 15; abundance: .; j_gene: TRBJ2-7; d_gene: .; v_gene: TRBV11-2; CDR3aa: CASSLESWISGEQYF; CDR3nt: TGCGCCAGCAGCTTAGAGTCCTGGATCTCTGGCGAGCAATACTTC
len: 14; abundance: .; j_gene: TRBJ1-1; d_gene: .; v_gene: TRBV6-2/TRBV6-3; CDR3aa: CASSYSRVNTEVFF; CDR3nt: TGTGCCAGCAGTTACTCCCGGGTGAACACTGAAGTCTTCTTT
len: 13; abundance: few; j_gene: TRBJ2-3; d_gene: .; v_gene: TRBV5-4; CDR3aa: CASSLECFDVQYF; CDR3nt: TGTGCCAGCAGCTTGGAATGTTTCGATGTGCAGTATTTT
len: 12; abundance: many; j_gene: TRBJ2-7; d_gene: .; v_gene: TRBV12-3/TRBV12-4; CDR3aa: CASSALAYEQYF; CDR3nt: TGTGCCAGCAGTGCACTAGCCTACGAGCAGTACTTC
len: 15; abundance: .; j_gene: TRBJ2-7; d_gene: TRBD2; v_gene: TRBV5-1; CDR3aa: CASSFSSGDTYEQYF; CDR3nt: TGCGCCAGCAGCTTCTCTAGCGGTGATACCTACGAGCAGTACTTC
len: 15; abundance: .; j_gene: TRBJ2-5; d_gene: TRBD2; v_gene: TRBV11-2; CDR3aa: CPNSLIGGRRETQYF; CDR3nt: TGTCCCAACAGTTTAATAGGCGGGAGACGGGAGACCCAGTACTTC
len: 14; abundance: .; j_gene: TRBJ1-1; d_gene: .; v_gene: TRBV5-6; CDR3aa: CASSMQGLNTVAFF; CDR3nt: TGTGCCAGCAGCATGCAGGGATTGAACACTGTAGCTTTCTTT
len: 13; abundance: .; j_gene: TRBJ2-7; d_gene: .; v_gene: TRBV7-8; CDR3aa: CTSSFGVSYGQYF; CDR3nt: TGTACCAGCAGCTTTGGGGTCTCCTACGGGCAGTACTTC
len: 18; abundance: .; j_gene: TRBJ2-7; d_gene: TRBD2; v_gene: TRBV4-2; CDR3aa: CVSSGKPGLAGGLQEQYF; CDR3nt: TGTGTCAGCAGTGGAAAACCGGGACTAGCGGGAGGGCTACAGGAGCAGTACTTC
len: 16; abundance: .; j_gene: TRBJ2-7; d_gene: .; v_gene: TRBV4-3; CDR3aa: CAGSQDLGMTPYEQYF; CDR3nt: TGCGCTGGCAGCCAAGATTTGGGCATGACACCCTACGAGCAGTACTTC
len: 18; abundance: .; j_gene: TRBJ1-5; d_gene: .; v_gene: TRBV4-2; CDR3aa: CASSQVVLLAGATDTQHF; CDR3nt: TGTGCCAGCAGCCAAGTGGTACTTCTAGCGGGAGCGACAGATACGCAGCATTTT
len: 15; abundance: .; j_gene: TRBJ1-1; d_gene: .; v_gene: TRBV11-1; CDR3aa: CAISTGLSMITEAFF; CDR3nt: TGTGCCATCAGCACCGGACTCAGTATGATCACTGAGGCTTTCTTT
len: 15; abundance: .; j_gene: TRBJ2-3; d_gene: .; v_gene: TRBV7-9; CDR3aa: CASSLRGGDSDTQYF; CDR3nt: TGTGCCAGCAGCTTACGAGGAGGGGACTCAGATACACAGTATTTT